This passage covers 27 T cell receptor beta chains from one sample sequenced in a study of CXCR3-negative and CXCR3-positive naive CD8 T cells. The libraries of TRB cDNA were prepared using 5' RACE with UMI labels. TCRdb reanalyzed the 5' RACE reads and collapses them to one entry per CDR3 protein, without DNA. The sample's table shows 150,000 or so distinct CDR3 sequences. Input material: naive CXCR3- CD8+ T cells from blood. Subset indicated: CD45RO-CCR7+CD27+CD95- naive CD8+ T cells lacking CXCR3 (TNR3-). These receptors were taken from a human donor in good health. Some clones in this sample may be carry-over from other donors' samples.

The CDR3 loop is CSGTSLREQYF. The genes are TRBV20-1 and TRBJ2-7. The CDR3 covers 11 residues. The germline CDR1 and CDR2 sequences are DFQATT and SNEGSKA (reference sequence).

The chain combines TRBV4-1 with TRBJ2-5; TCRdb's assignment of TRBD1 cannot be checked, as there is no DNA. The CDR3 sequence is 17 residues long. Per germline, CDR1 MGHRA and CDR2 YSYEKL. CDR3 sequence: CASSQSLSDSSQETQYF.

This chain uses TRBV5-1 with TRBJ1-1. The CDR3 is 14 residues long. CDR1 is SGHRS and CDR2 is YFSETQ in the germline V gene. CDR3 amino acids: CASSLRAGNTEAFF. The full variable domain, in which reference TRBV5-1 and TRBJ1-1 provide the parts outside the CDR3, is KAGVTQTPRYLIKTRGQQVTLSCSPISGHRSVSWYQQTPGQGLQFLFEYFSETQRNKGNFPGRFSGRQFSNSRSEMNVSTLELGDSALYLCASSLRAGNTEAFFGQGTRLTVV.

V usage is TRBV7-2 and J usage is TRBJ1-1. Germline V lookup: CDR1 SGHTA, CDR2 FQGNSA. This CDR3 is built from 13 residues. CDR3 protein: CASSLPRQVEAFF.

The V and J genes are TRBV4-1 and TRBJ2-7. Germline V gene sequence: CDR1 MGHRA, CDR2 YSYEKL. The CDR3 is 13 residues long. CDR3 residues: CASSQGVAYEQYF.

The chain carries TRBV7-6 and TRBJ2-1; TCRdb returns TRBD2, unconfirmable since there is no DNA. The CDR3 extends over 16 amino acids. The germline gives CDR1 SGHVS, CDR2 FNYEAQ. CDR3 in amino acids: CASSPPSGERYNEQFF.

The CDR3 loop reads CASSFSPGGQIEYEQFF. The chain links TRBV7-9 to TRBJ2-1; no DNA is available, so the TRBD1 call from TCRdb remains unchecked. This CDR3 has 17 residues. CDR1 and CDR2 from the germline V gene are SEHNR and FQNEAQ (reference sequence).

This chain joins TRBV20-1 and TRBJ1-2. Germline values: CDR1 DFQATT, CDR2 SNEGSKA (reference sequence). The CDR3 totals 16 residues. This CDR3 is CSARVYQDLLQTGYTF.

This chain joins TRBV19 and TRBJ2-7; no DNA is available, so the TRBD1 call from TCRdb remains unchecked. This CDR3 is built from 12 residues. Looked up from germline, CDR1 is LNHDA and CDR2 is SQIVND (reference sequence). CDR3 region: CASSDRAYEQYF.

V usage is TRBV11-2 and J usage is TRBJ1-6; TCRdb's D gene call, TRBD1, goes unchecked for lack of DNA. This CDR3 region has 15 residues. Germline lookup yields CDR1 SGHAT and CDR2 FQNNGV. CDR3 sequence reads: CASSAFGQLNSPLHF.

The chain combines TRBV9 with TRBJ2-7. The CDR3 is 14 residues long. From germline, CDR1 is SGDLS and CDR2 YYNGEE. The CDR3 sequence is CASSVGWELYEQYF.

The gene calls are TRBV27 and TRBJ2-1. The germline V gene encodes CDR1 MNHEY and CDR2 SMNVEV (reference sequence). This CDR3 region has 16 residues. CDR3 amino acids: CASSPLGPEFGNEQFF.

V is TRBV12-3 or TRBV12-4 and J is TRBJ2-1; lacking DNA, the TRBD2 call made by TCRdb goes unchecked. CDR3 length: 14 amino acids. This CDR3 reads CASKTYGGDNEQFF.

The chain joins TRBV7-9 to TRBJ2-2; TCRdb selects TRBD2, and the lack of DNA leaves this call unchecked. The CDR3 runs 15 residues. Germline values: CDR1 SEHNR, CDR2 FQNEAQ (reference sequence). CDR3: CASSLLAGSTGELFF.

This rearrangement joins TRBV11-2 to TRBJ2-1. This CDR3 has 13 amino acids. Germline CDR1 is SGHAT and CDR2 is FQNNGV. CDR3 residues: CASSLRNYNEQFF. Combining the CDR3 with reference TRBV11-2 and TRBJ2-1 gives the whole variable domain EAGVAQSPRYKIIEKRQSVAFWCNPISGHATLYWYQQILGQGPKLLIQFQNNGVVDDSQLPKDRFSAERLKGVDSTLKIQPAKLEDSAVYLCASSLRNYNEQFFGPGTRLTVL.

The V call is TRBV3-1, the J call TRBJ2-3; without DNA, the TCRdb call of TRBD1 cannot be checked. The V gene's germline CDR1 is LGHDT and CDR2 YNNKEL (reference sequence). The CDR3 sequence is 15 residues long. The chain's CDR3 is CASSHPGGGTDTQYF.

The CDR3 sequence: CASKRQGIGNTIYF. The chain carries TRBV27 and TRBJ1-3; no DNA is available, so the TRBD1 call from TCRdb remains unchecked. Germline V gene sequence: CDR1 MNHEY, CDR2 SMNVEV (reference sequence). The CDR3 totals 14 residues.

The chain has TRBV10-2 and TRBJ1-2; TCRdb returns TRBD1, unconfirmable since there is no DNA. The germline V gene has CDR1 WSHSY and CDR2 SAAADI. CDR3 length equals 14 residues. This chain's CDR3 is CASSEAGVNQGYTF.

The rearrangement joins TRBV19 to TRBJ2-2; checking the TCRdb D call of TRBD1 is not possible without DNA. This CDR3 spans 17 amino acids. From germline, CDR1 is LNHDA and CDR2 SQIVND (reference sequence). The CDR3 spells CASSMASYPLGAGELFF.

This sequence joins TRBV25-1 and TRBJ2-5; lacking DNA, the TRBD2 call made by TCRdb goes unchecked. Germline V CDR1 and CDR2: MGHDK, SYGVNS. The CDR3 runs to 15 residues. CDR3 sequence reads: CASSGTSGSQETQYF.

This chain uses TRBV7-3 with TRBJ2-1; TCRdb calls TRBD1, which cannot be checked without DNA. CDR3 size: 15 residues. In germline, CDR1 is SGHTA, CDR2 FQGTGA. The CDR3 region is CASSADRGLHNEQFF.

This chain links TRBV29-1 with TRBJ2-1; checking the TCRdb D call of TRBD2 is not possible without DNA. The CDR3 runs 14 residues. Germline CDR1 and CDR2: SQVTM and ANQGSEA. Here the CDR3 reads CSAHGLAGSNEQFF.

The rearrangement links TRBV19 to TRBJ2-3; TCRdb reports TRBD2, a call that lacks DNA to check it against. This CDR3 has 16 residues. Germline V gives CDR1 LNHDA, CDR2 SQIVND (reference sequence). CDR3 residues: CASSMSIAGEADTQYF.

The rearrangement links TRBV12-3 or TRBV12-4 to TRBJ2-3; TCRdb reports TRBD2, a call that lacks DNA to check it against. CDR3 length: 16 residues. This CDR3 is CASSSDSGGRTDTQYF.

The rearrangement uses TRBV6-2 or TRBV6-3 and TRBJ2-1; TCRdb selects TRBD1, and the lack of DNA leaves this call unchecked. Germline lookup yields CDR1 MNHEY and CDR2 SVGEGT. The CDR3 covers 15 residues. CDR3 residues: CASSYYTGENNEQFF.

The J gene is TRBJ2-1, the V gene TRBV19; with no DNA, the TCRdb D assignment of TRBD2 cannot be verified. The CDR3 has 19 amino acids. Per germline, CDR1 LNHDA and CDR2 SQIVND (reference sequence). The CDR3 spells CASSPEPGLAVSSYNEQFF.

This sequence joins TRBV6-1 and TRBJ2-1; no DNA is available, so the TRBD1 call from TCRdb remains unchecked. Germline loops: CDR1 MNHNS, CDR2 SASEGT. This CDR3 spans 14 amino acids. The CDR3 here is CASNVGGIYNEQFF.